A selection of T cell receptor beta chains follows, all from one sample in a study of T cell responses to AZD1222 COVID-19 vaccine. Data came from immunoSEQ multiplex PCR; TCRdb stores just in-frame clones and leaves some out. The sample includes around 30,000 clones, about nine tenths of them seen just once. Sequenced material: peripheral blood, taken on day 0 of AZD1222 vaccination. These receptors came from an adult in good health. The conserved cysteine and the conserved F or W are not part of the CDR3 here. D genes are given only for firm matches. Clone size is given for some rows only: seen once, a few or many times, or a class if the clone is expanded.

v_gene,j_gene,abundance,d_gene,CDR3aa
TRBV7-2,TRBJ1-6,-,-,ASSLAGAGNSPLH
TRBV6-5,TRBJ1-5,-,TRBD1,ASSFRQGYQPQH
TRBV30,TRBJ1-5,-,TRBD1,AWMGQGDGQPQH
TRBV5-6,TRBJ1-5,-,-,ASSLGETRMSNQPQH
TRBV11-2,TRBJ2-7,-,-,ASSPPGTPPYEQY
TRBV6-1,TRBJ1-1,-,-,ASSDRPGNTEAF
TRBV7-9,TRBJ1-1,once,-,ASSANPNTEAF
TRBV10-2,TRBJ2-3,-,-,ASWDSTQY
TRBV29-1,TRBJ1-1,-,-,SVQTGVNTEAF
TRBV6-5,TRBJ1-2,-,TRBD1,ASRTGVYGYT
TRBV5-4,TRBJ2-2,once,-,ASSLERWATGELF
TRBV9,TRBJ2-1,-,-,ASTEEGSSYNEQF
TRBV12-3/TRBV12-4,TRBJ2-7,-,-,ASCVAACYEQY
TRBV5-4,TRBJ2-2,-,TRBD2,ASSAGLAGGTGELF
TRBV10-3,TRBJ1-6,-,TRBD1,ATNNPGQGSYNSPLH
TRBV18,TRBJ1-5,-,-,ASSPPGGHQPQH
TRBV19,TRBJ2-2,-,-,ASSRSQGNTGELF
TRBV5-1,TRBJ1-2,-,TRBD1,ASRKDRGDYGYT
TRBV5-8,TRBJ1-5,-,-,ASSLGLSGGNQPQH
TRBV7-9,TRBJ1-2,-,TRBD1,ASSTDRGYGYT
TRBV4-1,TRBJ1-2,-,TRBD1,ASSAPPDRGHYGYT
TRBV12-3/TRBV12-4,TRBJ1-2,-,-,ASSLAQGNGYT
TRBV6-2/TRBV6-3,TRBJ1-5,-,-,ASSYGRGSNQPQH
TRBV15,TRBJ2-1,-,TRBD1,ATSRDSSLGTGKQDEQF